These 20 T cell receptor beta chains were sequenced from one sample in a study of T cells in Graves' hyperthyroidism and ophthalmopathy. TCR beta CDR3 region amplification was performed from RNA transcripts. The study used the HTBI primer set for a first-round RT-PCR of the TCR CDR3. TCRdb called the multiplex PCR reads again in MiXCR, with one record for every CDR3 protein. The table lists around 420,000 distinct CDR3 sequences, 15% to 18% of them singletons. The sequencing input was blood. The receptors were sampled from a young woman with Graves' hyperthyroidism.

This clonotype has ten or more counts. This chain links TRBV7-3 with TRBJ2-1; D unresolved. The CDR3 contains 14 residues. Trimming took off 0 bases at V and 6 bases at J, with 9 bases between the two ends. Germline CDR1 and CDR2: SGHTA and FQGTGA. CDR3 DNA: TGTGCCAGCAGCTTAACGCGCTCGCCCAATGAGCAGTTCTTC. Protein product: CASSLTRSPNEQFF.

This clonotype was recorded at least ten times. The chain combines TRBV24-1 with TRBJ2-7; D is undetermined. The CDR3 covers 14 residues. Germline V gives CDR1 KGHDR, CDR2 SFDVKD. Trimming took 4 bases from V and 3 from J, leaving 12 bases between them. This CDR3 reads CATSESGPVYEQYF. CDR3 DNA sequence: TGTGCCACCAGTGAATCTGGGCCGGTCTACGAGCAGTACTTC.

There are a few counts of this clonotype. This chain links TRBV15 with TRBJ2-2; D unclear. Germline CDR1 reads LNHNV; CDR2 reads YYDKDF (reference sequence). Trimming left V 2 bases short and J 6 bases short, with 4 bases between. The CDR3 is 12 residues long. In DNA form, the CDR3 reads TGTGCCACCAGCAGATTGGCCGGGGAGCTGTTTTTT. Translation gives CATSRLAGELFF.

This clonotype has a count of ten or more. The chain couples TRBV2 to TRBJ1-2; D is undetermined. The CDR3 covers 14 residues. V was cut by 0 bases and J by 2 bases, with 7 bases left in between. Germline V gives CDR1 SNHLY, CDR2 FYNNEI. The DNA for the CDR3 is TGTGCCAGCAGTGAAGCATGGCAGAACTATGGCTACACCTTC. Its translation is CASSEAWQNYGYTF.

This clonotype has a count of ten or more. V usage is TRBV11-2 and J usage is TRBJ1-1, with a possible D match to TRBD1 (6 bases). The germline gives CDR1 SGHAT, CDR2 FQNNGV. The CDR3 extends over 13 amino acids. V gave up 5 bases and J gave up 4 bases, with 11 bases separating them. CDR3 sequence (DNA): TGTGCCAGCAGCCCTCAGGGGACCACTGAAGCTTTCTTT. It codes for CASSPQGTTEAFF.

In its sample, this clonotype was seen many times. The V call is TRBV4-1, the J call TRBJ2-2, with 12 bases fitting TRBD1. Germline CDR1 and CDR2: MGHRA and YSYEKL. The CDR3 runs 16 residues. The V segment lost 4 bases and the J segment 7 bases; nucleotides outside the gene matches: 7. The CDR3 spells CASSRGDRGLGGELFF. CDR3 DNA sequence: TGCGCCAGCAGCCGCGGGGACAGGGGGCTTGGCGGGGAGCTGTTTTTT.

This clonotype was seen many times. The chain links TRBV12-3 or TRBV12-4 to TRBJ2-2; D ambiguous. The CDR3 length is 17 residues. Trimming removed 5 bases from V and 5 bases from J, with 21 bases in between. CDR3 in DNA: TGTGCCAGCAGTCCGTCAAGGGCGCGTGTTGGAACCGGGGAGCTGTTTTTT. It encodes CASSPSRARVGTGELFF.

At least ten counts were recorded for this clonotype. The CDR3 reads CASRYLPRGGYTF. The CDR3 DNA sequence: TGTGCCAGCCGCTACCTCCCACGGGGGGGCTACACCTTC. The chain is built from TRBV9 and TRBJ1-2; tentatively, D is TRBD1 (5 bases). Germline V gene data show CDR1 as SGDLS and CDR2 as YYNGEE. CDR3 length: 13 amino acids. The V and J ends lost 7 bases and 8 bases respectively, with 18 bases between them.

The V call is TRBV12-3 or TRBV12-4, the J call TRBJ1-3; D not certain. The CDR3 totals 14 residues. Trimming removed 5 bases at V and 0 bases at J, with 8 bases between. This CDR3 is CASSPQSSGNTIYF. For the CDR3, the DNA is TGTGCCAGCAGTCCTCAGAGCTCTGGAAACACCATATATTTT.

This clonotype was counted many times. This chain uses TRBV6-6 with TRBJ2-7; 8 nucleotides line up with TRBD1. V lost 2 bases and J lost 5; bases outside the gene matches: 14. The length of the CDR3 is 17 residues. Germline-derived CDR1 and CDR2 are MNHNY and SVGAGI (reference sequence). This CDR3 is CASSYNPSGTGRNEQYF. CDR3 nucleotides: TGTGCCAGCAGTTACAACCCCTCCGGGACAGGCCGTAACGAGCAGTACTTC.

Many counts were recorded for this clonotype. The CDR3 protein is CASSTLRQGRNQPQHF. CDR3 in DNA: TGTGCCAGCAGTACGCTACGACAGGGACGCAATCAGCCCCAGCATTTT. The V and J genes are TRBV28 and TRBJ1-5, with 7 bases matching TRBD1. CDR1 and CDR2 (germline): MDHEN, SYDVKM. V gave up 5 bases and J gave up 2 bases; unmatched junction bases: 9. CDR3 size: 16 residues.

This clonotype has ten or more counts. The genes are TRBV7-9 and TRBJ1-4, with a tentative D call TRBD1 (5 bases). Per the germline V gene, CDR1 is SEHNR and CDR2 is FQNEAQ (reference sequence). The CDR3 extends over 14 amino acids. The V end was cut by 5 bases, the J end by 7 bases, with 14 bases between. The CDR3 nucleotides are TGTGCCAGCAGCCCCAGTTTAGGGGCTGAAAAACTGTTTTTT. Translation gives CASSPSLGAEKLFF.

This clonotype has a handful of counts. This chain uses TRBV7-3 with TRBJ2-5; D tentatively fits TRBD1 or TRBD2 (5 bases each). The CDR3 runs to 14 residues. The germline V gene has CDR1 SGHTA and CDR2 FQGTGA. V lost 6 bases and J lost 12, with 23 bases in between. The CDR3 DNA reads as TGTGCCAGCAGAACCCCCCGTGGTCGGGACCCTAAGTACTTC. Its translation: CASRTPRGRDPKYF.

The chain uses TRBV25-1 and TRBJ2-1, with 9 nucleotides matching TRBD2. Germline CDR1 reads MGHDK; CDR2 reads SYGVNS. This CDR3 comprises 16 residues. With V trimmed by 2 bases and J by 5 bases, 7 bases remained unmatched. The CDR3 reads CASSEVGGRGDNEQFF. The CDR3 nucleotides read TGTGCCAGCAGTGAAGTCGGCGGGAGGGGGGACAATGAGCAGTTCTTC.

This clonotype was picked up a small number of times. CDR3 bases: TGTGCCAGCAGCTTAGCGGCCGGGGAAGGCAATCAGCCCCAGCATTTT. Residues: CASSLAAGEGNQPQHF. V is TRBV7-9 and J is TRBJ1-5; no definite D call. Trimming stripped 0 bases from V and 2 bases from J, with 11 bases between. CDR3 length: 16 amino acids. Germline assignment: CDR1 SEHNR and CDR2 FQNEAQ (reference sequence).

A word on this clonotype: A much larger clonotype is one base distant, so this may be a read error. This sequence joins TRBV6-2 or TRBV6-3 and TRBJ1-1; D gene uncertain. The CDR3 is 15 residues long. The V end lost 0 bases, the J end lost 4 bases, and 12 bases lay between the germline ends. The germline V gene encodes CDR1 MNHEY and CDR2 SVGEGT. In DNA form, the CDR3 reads TGTGCCAGCAGTTACTCGCCAGGTGCGGTCACTGAAGCTTTCTTT. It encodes CASSYSPGAVTEAFF.

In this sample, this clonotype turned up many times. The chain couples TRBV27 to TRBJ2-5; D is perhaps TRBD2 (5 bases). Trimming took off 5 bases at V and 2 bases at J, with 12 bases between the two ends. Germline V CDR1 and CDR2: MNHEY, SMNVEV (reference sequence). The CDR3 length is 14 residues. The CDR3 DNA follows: TGTGCCAGCAGTACAATTTGGAGGCAAGAGACCCAGTACTTC. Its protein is CASSTIWRQETQYF.

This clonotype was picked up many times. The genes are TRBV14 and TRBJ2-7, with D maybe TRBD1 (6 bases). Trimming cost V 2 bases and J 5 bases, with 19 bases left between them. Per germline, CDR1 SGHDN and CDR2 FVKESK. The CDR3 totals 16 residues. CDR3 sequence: CASSQRLSGTRDEQYF. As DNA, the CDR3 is TGTGCCAGCAGCCAAAGGCTCTCCGGGACAAGAGACGAGCAGTACTTC. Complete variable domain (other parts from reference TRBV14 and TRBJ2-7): EAGVTQFPSHSVIEKGQTVTLRCDPISGHDNLYWYRRVMGKEIKFLLHFVKESKQDESGMPNNRFLAERTGGTYSTLKVQPAELEDSGVYFCASSQRLSGTRDEQYFGPGTRLTVT.

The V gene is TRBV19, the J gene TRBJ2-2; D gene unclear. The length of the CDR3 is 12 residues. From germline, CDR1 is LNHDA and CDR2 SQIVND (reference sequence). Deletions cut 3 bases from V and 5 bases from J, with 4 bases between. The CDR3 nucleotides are TGTGCCAGTAGTATTGGGACCGGGGAGCTGTTTTTT. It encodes CASSIGTGELFF. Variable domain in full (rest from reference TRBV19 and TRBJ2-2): DGGITQSPKYLFRKEGQNVTLSCEQNLNHDAMYWYRQDPGQGLRLIYYSQIVNDFQKGDIAEGYSVSREKKESFPLTVTSAQKNPTAFYLCASSIGTGELFFGEGSRLTVL.

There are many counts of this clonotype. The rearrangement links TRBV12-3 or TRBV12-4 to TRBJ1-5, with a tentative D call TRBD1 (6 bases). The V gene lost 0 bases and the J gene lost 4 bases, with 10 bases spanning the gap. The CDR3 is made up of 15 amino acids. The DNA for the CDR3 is TGTGCCAGCAGTTTAGCGGAGCAGGGGAATCAGCCCCAGCATTTT. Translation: CASSLAEQGNQPQHF.